This is a list of T cell receptor beta chains from one sample in a study of PD-L1 blockade in urothelial cancer. Clones were read by immunoSEQ multiplex PCR, and TCRdb kept only the in-frame ones, dropping some. In the table there are 95,000 or so clones, about nine tenths of which are singletons. This material consisted of PBMCs, taken around atezolizumab (anti-PD-L1) treatment. Every receptor here comes from a man in his sixties with urothelial cancer. Both conserved end residues are part of each CDR3. A D gene is named only where the DNA matches it firmly. Not all rows give a size; the values are once, few, many and, for expanded clones, a class.

CDR3 length	V gene	clone size	J gene	D gene	CDR3 DNA	CDR3 protein
16	TRBV9	.	TRBJ2-5	TRBD2	TGTGCCAGCAGCATCGGGACTAGCGGGAATCCAGAGACCCAGTACTTC	CASSIGTSGNPETQYF
13	TRBV19	.	TRBJ2-3	.	TGTGCCAGTAGCGGGAGAAACTTGGATACGCAGTATTTT	CASSGRNLDTQYF
18	TRBV11-2	.	TRBJ2-7	TRBD2	TGTGCCAGCAGCTTCTCTTCCGGGACTAGCGGGAGAGGCTACGAGCAGTACTTC	CASSFSSGTSGRGYEQYF
12	TRBV6-1	.	TRBJ2-7	TRBD2	TGTGCCAGCAGAACCGGGGGGGCCGAGCAGTACTTC	CASRTGGAEQYF
17	TRBV7-2	.	TRBJ2-2	.	TGTGCCAGCAGCCCGTCCAGTAGGGGATCATACACCGGGGAGCTGTTTTTT	CASSPSSRGSYTGELFF
12	TRBV2	.	TRBJ1-2	TRBD1	TGTGCCAGAAGGGACAGTGCCTATGGCTACACCTTC	CARRDSAYGYTF
14	TRBV27	.	TRBJ2-1	TRBD1	TGTGCCAGCAGCAAACCCGGACAGGGGAGAGAGCAGTTCTTC	CASSKPGQGREQFF
20	TRBV12-5	once	TRBJ2-2	TRBD2	TGTGCTAGTGGTTTGGTACGAACCCCCCCTGGCGGGGGTACCGCCGGGGAGCTGTTTTTT	CASGLVRTPPGGGTAGELFF
16	TRBV18	.	TRBJ2-5	TRBD1	TGTGCCAGCTCGTTAACAGCGGGACAGGGTCCAGAGACCCAGTACTTC	CASSLTAGQGPETQYF
11	TRBV20-1	.	TRBJ2-3	.	TGCAGGGGGATACTAGCTGACACGCAGTATTTT	CRGILADTQYF
16	TRBV27	.	TRBJ2-3	TRBD1	TGTGCCAGCAGTTTTGCAGCAGGGGGAAGCACAGATACGCAGTATTTT	CASSFAAGGSTDTQYF
15	TRBV7-9	once	TRBJ2-2	.	TGTGCCAGCTTTCTGGGGCCAGGGAGGACCGGGGAGCTGTTTTTT	CASFLGPGRTGELFF
15	TRBV28	.	TRBJ2-7	TRBD1	TGTGCCAGCAGTACTCCGGGACAGGGGGCGCGAGAGCAGTACTTC	CASSTPGQGAREQYF
16	TRBV2	.	TRBJ1-5	.	TGTGCCAGCAGTGAAGTTCCCTGGGGCAGCAATCAGCCCCAGCATTTT	CASSEVPWGSNQPQHF
13	TRBV7-2	few	TRBJ1-6	.	TGTGCCAGCAAGGGGGATCACAGATCACCCCTCCACTTT	CASKGDHRSPLHF
13	TRBV12-5	.	TRBJ2-1	.	TGTGCTAGTGGCTTACAGGGTTGGAATGAGCAGTTCTTC	CASGLQGWNEQFF
11	TRBV5-8	.	TRBJ2-7	.	TGTGCCAGCGGCGACAGGTACGAGCAGTACTTC	CASGDRYEQYF
15	TRBV18	once	TRBJ2-3	.	TGTGCCAGCTCACCACTCGGGTCCGCCGCAGATACGCAGTATTTT	CASSPLGSAADTQYF
18	TRBV2	.	TRBJ1-5	TRBD1	TGTGCCAGCAGTTCAATTGGGACAGGGGCTGGAGGAAATCAGCCCCAGCATTTT	CASSSIGTGAGGNQPQHF
13	TRBV19	.	TRBJ2-5	.	TGTGCCAGTAGTTACGCTACTCAAGAGACCCAGTACTTC	CASSYATQETQYF
14	TRBV7-9	.	TRBJ1-1	.	TGTGCCAGCAGCTTACCCGGGAGGAACACTGAAGCTTTCTTT	CASSLPGRNTEAFF
15	TRBV5-1	.	TRBJ2-7	TRBD2	TGCGCCAGCAACCGTCCTAGCGGGAACTCCTACGAGCAGTACTTC	CASNRPSGNSYEQYF
15	TRBV6-6	.	TRBJ2-3	TRBD1	TGTGCCAGCAAAGAACAGGGGGTCCCCACAGATACGCAGTATTTT	CASKEQGVPTDTQYF
14	TRBV19	.	TRBJ1-6	.	TGTGCCAGTAGTCCAGCCGGGGTTAATTCACCCCTCCACTTT	CASSPAGVNSPLHF
12	TRBV6-4	.	TRBJ2-3	.	TGTGCCAGCAGTGTCATCACAGATACGCAGTATTTT	CASSVITDTQYF
17	TRBV4-3	.	TRBJ2-1	.	TGCGCCAGCAGCGACAGCTTACTTTTTAGCTCCTACAATGAGCAGTTCTTC	CASSDSLLFSSYNEQFF
13	TRBV7-2	.	TRBJ1-4	.	TGTGCCAGCAGCTTAGAATGGCAGGGGAGACTGTTTTTT	CASSLEWQGRLFF
15	TRBV11-3	.	TRBJ2-5	TRBD1	TGTGCCAGCAGCTTAGATCTGGGACAGGGTGAGACCCAGTACTTC	CASSLDLGQGETQYF
17	TRBV6-1	.	TRBJ1-6	.	TGTGCCAGCAGTGAAGTGGTGGCGGGGGTACCCCATAAACCCCTCCACTTT	CASSEVVAGVPHKPLHF
15	TRBV29-1	.	TRBJ2-2	TRBD2	TGCAGCGTCAGGACTAGCGGGAGTGCAACCGGGGAGCTGTTTTTT	CSVRTSGSATGELFF
14	TRBV19	once	TRBJ2-7	.	TGTGCCAGTAGTATAGCACGGAGCTCCTACGAGCAGTACTTC	CASSIARSSYEQYF
14	TRBV7-2	.	TRBJ2-1	.	TGTGCCAGCAGCTCGCACGCGTCCTACAATGAGCAGTTCTTC	CASSSHASYNEQFF
16	TRBV11-2	.	TRBJ1-6	TRBD1	TGTGCCAGCAGCTTCGGGACCGGGACAGATAATTCACCCCTCCACTTT	CASSFGTGTDNSPLHF
15	TRBV2	.	TRBJ1-5	.	TGTGCCAGCAGCCCCGGACACCTTAGCAATCAGCCCCAGCATTTT	CASSPGHLSNQPQHF
16	TRBV27	.	TRBJ1-5	.	TGTGCCAGCAGTCACTCGGGACTCCAGGAGGGTCAGCCCCAGCATTTT	CASSHSGLQEGQPQHF
15	TRBV19	.	TRBJ2-7	TRBD1	TGTGCCAGTCCACTCCGAGACAGGGGCCATTACGAGCAGTACTTC	CASPLRDRGHYEQYF